These 20 T cell receptor beta chains were sequenced from one sample in a study of T-cell reconstitution after alpha-beta-depleted transplantation in children. During its preparation, the TCRbeta library received unique molecular identifiers. TCRdb reprocessed the PCR reads with MiXCR, giving one entry per CDR3 protein. This sample yields approximately 500,000 distinct CDR3 sequences, of which around 27% are seen a single time; around a third belongs to the top ten. The source was PBMCs, collected before TCRalphabeta/CD19-depleted stem cell transplant. The receptors shown here come from a boy younger than two with Wiskott-Aldrich syndrome, due to receive a stem cell transplant.

The rearrangement joins TRBV11-1 to TRBJ2-3, with TRBD2 matching 11 bases. Germline CDR1 is SGHAT and CDR2 is FQDESV (reference sequence). The junction had 20 bases not matched to a gene; V was cut back by 5 bases and J by 4 bases. The CDR3 extends over 20 amino acids. CDR3 coding DNA: TGTGCCAGCAGCGCCATCGGCGGTGTTAGCGGGAGGGCCCTGTCAGATACGCAGTATTTT. Protein sequence: CASSAIGGVSGRALSDTQYF.

This clonotype was seen only a few times. This sequence joins TRBV29-1 and TRBJ2-2; D unresolved. Germline values: CDR1 SQVTM, CDR2 ANQGSEA. The CDR3 has 12 residues. V was trimmed by 2 bases and J by 6 bases, leaving 7 bases between them. CDR3 loop: CSVEWGSGELFF. Here the CDR3 DNA reads TGCAGCGTTGAATGGGGATCCGGGGAGCTGTTTTTT.

The chain couples TRBV5-1 to TRBJ2-1; unclear D gene. CDR1 and CDR2 (germline): SGHRS, YFSETQ. CDR3 size: 14 residues. V lost 0 bases and J lost 8, with 12 bases in between. Here the CDR3 DNA reads TGCGCCAGCAGCTTGGCCCAGTGGGAAGATGAGCAGTTCTTC. This codes for CASSLAQWEDEQFF.

In its sample, this clonotype was seen a few times. V is TRBV5-1 and J is TRBJ1-6; perhaps TRBD1 as D (6 bases). This CDR3 contains 14 residues. CDR1 and CDR2 (germline): SGHRS, YFSETQ. Trimming stripped 0 bases from V and 7 bases from J, with 8 bases between. CDR3 sequence (DNA): TGCGCCAGCAGCTTGGACAGGGTCAATTCACCCCTCCACTTT. This gives the protein CASSLDRVNSPLHF. The full variable domain, in which reference TRBV5-1 and TRBJ1-6 provide the parts outside the CDR3, is KAGVTQTPRYLIKTRGQQVTLSCSPISGHRSVSWYQQTPGQGLQFLFEYFSETQRNKGNFPGRFSGRQFSNSRSEMNVSTLELGDSALYLCASSLDRVNSPLHFGNGTRLTVT.

The table lists this clonotype with a count of one. The V call is TRBV19, the J call TRBJ1-5; D may be TRBD1 (5 bases). CDR1 is LNHDA, CDR2 SQIVND, per germline (reference sequence). The CDR3 loop spans 14 amino acids. V lost 5 bases to trimming and J lost 3 bases, with 11 bases between them. Here the CDR3 DNA reads TGTGCCAGTAGTGTGGGACGGAACAATCAGCCCCAGCATTTT. This encodes CASSVGRNNQPQHF.

This clonotype was observed a handful of times. The rearrangement links TRBV20-1 to TRBJ2-3; no definite D call. V lost 0 bases to trimming and J lost 6 bases, with 16 bases between them. Germline assignment: CDR1 DFQATT and CDR2 SNEGSKA (reference sequence). The CDR3 is made up of 15 amino acids. The CDR3 region is CSARDRPRQADTQYF. The CDR3 DNA is TGCAGTGCTAGAGATCGACCCCGGCAGGCTGATACGCAGTATTTT.

The chain links TRBV7-3 to TRBJ2-3; TRBD2 matches at 11 bases. CDR3 length: 14 amino acids. V shed 4 bases and J 6 bases; nucleotides not matched to a gene: 3. The germline V gene has CDR1 SGHTA and CDR2 FQGTGA. CDR3 in DNA: TGTGCCAGCAGCTGTGGACTAGCGGGCGATACGCAGTATTTT. Its protein product is CASSCGLAGDTQYF. The entire variable domain, with the rest obtained from reference TRBV7-3 and TRBJ2-3, is as follows: GAGVSQTPSNKVTEKGKYVELRCDPISGHTALYWYRQSLGQGPEFLIYFQGTGAADDSGLPNDRFFAVRPEGSVSTLKIQRTERGDSAVYLCASSCGLAGDTQYFGPGTRLTVL.

The CDR3 DNA reads TGCAGTGCTAGAGATTGGGGAGATGGTCAGCCCCAGCATTTT. Amino acid sequence: CSARDWGDGQPQHF. The chain has TRBV20-1 and TRBJ1-5; D gene ambiguous. This CDR3 region has 14 residues. Germline V CDR1 and CDR2: DFQATT, SNEGSKA (reference sequence). Between the trimmed V and J ends, which lost 0 bases and 6 bases, there was a span of 12 bases.

This clonotype was found a few times. The chain joins TRBV28 to TRBJ2-7; 11 bases match TRBD2. Germline CDR1 and CDR2: MDHEN and SYDVKM. With V trimmed by 7 bases and J by 3 bases, 5 bases remained unmatched. The CDR3 spans 14 residues. CDR3 sequence reads: CASNIAGGIYEQYF. The CDR3 coding sequence is TGTGCCAGCAACATAGCGGGAGGGATCTACGAGCAGTACTTC.

This clonotype was picked up a small number of times. The chain links TRBV10-3 to TRBJ1-1; no firm D call. Looked up from germline, CDR1 is ENHRY and CDR2 is SYGVKD. Trimming took off 6 bases at V and 1 base at J, with 3 bases between the two ends. This CDR3 spans 11 amino acids. CDR3 loop: CAIRENTEAFF. CDR3 bases: TGTGCCATCAGGGAGAACACTGAAGCTTTCTTT.

This clonotype was picked up a small number of times. J is TRBJ2-7 and V is TRBV4-2; unclear D gene. V lost 0 bases to trimming and J lost 6 bases, with 6 bases between them. This CDR3 comprises 12 residues. Germline values: CDR1 LGHNA, CDR2 YNFKEQ. The CDR3, as DNA: TGTGCCAGCAGCCAAGAATGGGGCGAGCAGTACTTC. Its translation: CASSQEWGEQYF.

The gene calls are TRBV29-1 and TRBJ2-5; D gene unclear. The V end lost 3 bases, the J end lost 5 bases, and 10 bases lay between the germline ends. Germline V CDR1 and CDR2: SQVTM, ANQGSEA. The CDR3 runs 12 residues. The DNA of the CDR3 is TGCAGCGTTGAGGTTATAAGCGAGACCCAGTACTTC. Its translation: CSVEVISETQYF.

In its sample, this clonotype was seen a few times. The J gene is TRBJ1-1, the V gene TRBV5-1, with D possibly being TRBD1 (5 bases). Trimming took 4 bases from V and 7 from J, leaving 14 bases between them. The germline gives CDR1 SGHRS, CDR2 YFSETQ. The CDR3 has 13 residues. The CDR3: CASSLQEKGEAFF. The DNA of the CDR3 is TGCGCCAGCAGCCTACAGGAGAAGGGTGAAGCTTTCTTT.

The rearrangement joins TRBV20-1 to TRBJ1-6, with TRBD1 identical over 9 bases. V lost 5 bases and J lost 7; bases outside the gene matches: 6. Germline values: CDR1 DFQATT, CDR2 SNEGSKA (reference sequence). This CDR3 comprises 14 residues. DNA for the CDR3: TGCAGTGCTCACGGACAGGGGATCAATTCACCCCTCCACTTT. Protein product: CSAHGQGINSPLHF.

The chain links TRBV28 to TRBJ1-5; 8 nucleotides agree with TRBD1. There are 16 residues in the CDR3. Per germline, CDR1 MDHEN and CDR2 SYDVKM. V shed 4 bases and J 1 base; nucleotides not matched to a gene: 6. The CDR3 sequence: CASSSWTGQSNQPQHF. The CDR3 DNA is TGTGCCAGCAGTTCCTGGACAGGGCAGAGCAATCAGCCCCAGCATTTT.

This clonotype has just a few counts. The chain recombines TRBV20-1 with TRBJ2-1, with 8 nucleotides matching TRBD2. Germline V lookup: CDR1 DFQATT, CDR2 SNEGSKA (reference sequence). J was trimmed by 8 bases and V by 1 base; bases with no gene match: 10. The CDR3 has 15 residues. The CDR3 spells CSARGAGGAVDEQFF. CDR3 nucleotides: TGCAGTGCTAGAGGGGCGGGAGGAGCCGTCGATGAGCAGTTCTTC.

This rearrangement joins TRBV27 to TRBJ2-1; 10 bases fit TRBD2. Germline-derived CDR1 and CDR2 are MNHEY and SMNVEV (reference sequence). V lost 5 bases, J lost 13 bases, and 5 bases stayed unmatched. The CDR3 length is 12 residues. The CDR3 protein is CASSRASGSQFF. The CDR3 region has the DNA TGTGCCAGCAGTAGGGCTAGCGGGAGTCAGTTCTTC.

This clonotype appeared a few times. The rearrangement uses TRBV12-3 or TRBV12-4 and TRBJ2-1; no firm D call. Trimming removed 0 bases at V and 6 bases at J, with 9 bases between. The CDR3 is made up of 14 amino acids. Here the CDR3 DNA reads TGTGCCAGCAGTTTAGCGCCTCTAGTCAATGAGCAGTTCTTC. This translates into CASSLAPLVNEQFF.

This clonotype has more than one count but fewer than ten. V usage is TRBV11-2 and J usage is TRBJ2-1, with 10 bases aligning to TRBD2. Germline loops: CDR1 SGHAT, CDR2 FQNNGV. V gave up 0 bases and J gave up 1 base; unmatched junction bases: 6. The CDR3 is 18 amino acids. The CDR3: CASSLDLASGRSYNEQFF. For the CDR3, the DNA is TGTGCCAGCAGCTTAGATTTGGCTAGCGGGAGATCCTACAATGAGCAGTTCTTC.

The V call is TRBV10-3, the J call TRBJ2-1; 10 positions agree with TRBD2. The ends lost 2 bases at V and 1 base at J; junction bases unmatched: 5. Germline V gene data show CDR1 as ENHRY and CDR2 as SYGVKD. The CDR3 has 17 residues. The CDR3 loop reads CAISEKGLAPSYNEQFF. As DNA, the CDR3 is TGTGCCATCAGTGAGAAGGGACTAGCGCCATCCTACAATGAGCAGTTCTTC.